This T cell receptor (beta chain) was captured by sequencing in a study of blood T cell repertoires in COVID-19. The CDR3 is 13 residues long. Germline loops: CDR1 LNHDA, CDR2 SQIVND (reference sequence). Trimming stripped 3 bases from V and 7 bases from J, with 7 bases between. Assay used: immunoSEQ multiplex PCR; TCRdb lists only in-frame clones, some missing. The data hold around 260,000 clones, with less than 90% observed a single time. This clonotype was obtained from a human donor in a cohort sampled during active COVID-19. The chain employs TRBV19 and TRBJ1-6; D gene unclear. Sequencing input: peripheral blood. This chain's CDR3 is CASSIQRNSPLHF. For the CDR3, the DNA is TGTGCCAGTAGTATTCAGCGGAATTCACCCCTCCACTTT.